This entry is about one T cell receptor (beta chain). The data were taken from a study of tumor-infiltrating lymphocytes in primary liver carcinoma. Both RNA and DNA were isolated together from about 21-30 mg of bulk tissue that had not been sorted. The template, 500 ng total RNA, yielded TCR beta cDNA made with a constant-region primer. Libraries for TCR beta were built through three nested multiplex PCR rounds, which together made up a slightly modified ARM-PCR procedure. A C-beta reverse primer and TRBV1-TRBV30 forward primers served in each of the first two PCR rounds, at about 10 cycles apiece. TCRdb passed the multiplex PCR reads through MiXCR, listing each CDR3 protein once. The profile shows 65,000 to 80,000 distinct CDR3 sequences, approximately 70% of them singletons. The ends were cut back, 4 bases at V and 6 bases at J, with 27 bases in the middle. Germline CDR1 reads SGHVS; CDR2 reads FQNEAQ. The CDR3 sequence is 19 residues long.

The chain carries TRBV7-8 and TRBJ1-4; TRBD1 might be the D (6 bases). The sample comprised liver tumor tissue from sampling region 4. The sample's subset: tumor region T4, right-lateral pole. The sequence came from a man aged 40-50 years with primary liver carcinoma and hepatitis B virus infection. The CDR3 sequence is CASSSRTFGTPTNDEKLFF. The CDR3 DNA follows: TGTGCCAGCAGCTCAAGAACTTTCGGGACACCGACGAATGATGAAAAACTGTTTTTT.